This is a list of T cell receptor beta chains from one sample in a study of patients and donors after allogeneic stem cell transplantation. TCRdb itself ran the RT-PCR reads through MiXCR, one entry per CDR3 protein. The sample gives more than 850,000 distinct CDR3 sequences, about 20% of which show up once; 5.5% to 6.5% is in the top ten. Sequencing used blood, either unsorted or a sorted T cell fraction (not recorded which). Receptors were obtained from a human donor who was either an allogeneic HSCT recipient or a stem cell or donor lymphocyte infusion donor (not recorded which). It is not recorded whose cells these are; they may come from a transplant donor. Each CDR3 is given with its conserved first and last residue. The D gene is left open where the match is weak. Only part of the rows carry a size: once, few, many, or a class if the clone is expanded.

CDR3 DNA,CDR3 protein,V gene,D gene,clone size,J gene
TGTGCCAGTAGTATTGTGGCTAGCAATCAGCCCCAGCATTTT,CASSIVASNQPQHF,TRBV19,-,-,TRBJ1-5
TGCGCCAGCAGCCAAGCCCATCAGGGAAATGAGCAGTTCTTC,CASSQAHQGNEQFF,TRBV4-3,-,few,TRBJ2-1
TGTGCCAGCAGTTTAGGGACAGAAGACTATGGCTACACCTTC,CASSLGTEDYGYTF,TRBV12-3/TRBV12-4,-,-,TRBJ1-2
TGCGCCAGCAGCCAATTGCCGGGATCGTCTGCAGATACGCAGTATTTT,CASSQLPGSSADTQYF,TRBV4-1,-,few,TRBJ2-3
TGTGCCAGCAGCTTAGCAGGTCCAGGGGGTCGAGGCTACACCTTC,CASSLAGPGGRGYTF,TRBV7-2,TRBD1,-,TRBJ1-2
TGTGCCACCAGCAGAGGGTCCCAAACGGGAGGCTACACCTTC,CATSRGSQTGGYTF,TRBV15,-,-,TRBJ1-2
TGTGCCAGCAGCTTGTACGTTAACAATGAGCAGTTCTTC,CASSLYVNNEQFF,TRBV5-5,-,few,TRBJ2-1
TGCGCCAGCAACCGGGGCCCTAGCACAGATACGCAGTATTTT,CASNRGPSTDTQYF,TRBV5-1,-,few,TRBJ2-3
TGTGCCAGCAGCCAGGTCGGGCGTAGGGTTCGGGAAGCTTTCTTT,CASSQVGRRVREAFF,TRBV4-2,-,few,TRBJ1-1
TGCAGTGCTAGGAAGGGACAGGACAACACTGAAGCTTTCTTT,CSARKGQDNTEAFF,TRBV20-1,TRBD1,-,TRBJ1-1
TGTGCCGTAAAACCGGGACTAGCGGGAGTGAATGAGCAGTTCTTC,CAVKPGLAGVNEQFF,TRBV10-3,TRBD2,few,TRBJ2-1
TGCGCCAGCAGCCATTCAACAGGGGTGAACACTGAAGCTTTCTTT,CASSHSTGVNTEAFF,TRBV4-3,TRBD1,-,TRBJ1-1
TGCGCCAGCAGATCCGACAGGGTTAATTCACCCCTCCACTTT,CASRSDRVNSPLHF,TRBV5-1,TRBD1,-,TRBJ1-6
TGTGCCAGCAGTTACAATACCAGGGTACGAGTTCAAGAGACCCAGTACTTC,CASSYNTRVRVQETQYF,TRBV6-2/TRBV6-3,-,-,TRBJ2-5
TGCGCCAGCAGCATTACAGGGTCGGCACCGAATGAAAAACTGTTTTTT,CASSITGSAPNEKLFF,TRBV5-1,-,-,TRBJ1-4
TGTGCCAGCAGTGTCAGCACCTACGAGCAGTACTTC,CASSVSTYEQYF,TRBV25-1,-,-,TRBJ2-7
TGTGCCAGCAGCCGGGGGCCCCTGCTTGAAACCCAGTACTTC,CASSRGPLLETQYF,TRBV11-2,-,-,TRBJ2-5
TGCAGTGCTAGAGTAGGGGAGTCTGGAAACACCATATATTTT,CSARVGESGNTIYF,TRBV20-1,-,-,TRBJ1-3
TGCGCCAGCAGCCGAGAGATCCTCACAGATACGCAGTATTTT,CASSREILTDTQYF,TRBV5-1,-,few,TRBJ2-3
TGTGCCAGCAGCTTGGGCCGGGGCCGGACTAACTTGAACACTGAAGCTTTCTTT,CASSLGRGRTNLNTEAFF,TRBV5-6,-,-,TRBJ1-1
TGCGCCAGCAGATTGGACGTGAACACTGAAGCTTTCTTT,CASRLDVNTEAFF,TRBV5-1,-,few,TRBJ1-1
TGCAGTGCTAGTGTGGACAGGGCGAGCACTGAAGCTTTCTTT,CSASVDRASTEAFF,TRBV20-1,TRBD1,-,TRBJ1-1
TGTGCCAGCAGCCTTACGACAGGTGGAGTGACAGATACGCAGTATTTT,CASSLTTGGVTDTQYF,TRBV11-1,-,-,TRBJ2-3
TGCACCAGCAGCTCTGCAGGCCTGGGGTATGGCTACACCTTC,CTSSSAGLGYGYTF,TRBV1,-,few,TRBJ1-2
TGCGCCAGCAGCTTGGGGGACACAGCCTCCTACGAGCAGTACTTC,CASSLGDTASYEQYF,TRBV5-1,-,-,TRBJ2-7
TGTGCCACCAGCAGAGAGGGACGGGGTGGGTTCGATGAGCAGTTCTTC,CATSREGRGGFDEQFF,TRBV15,-,once,TRBJ2-1
TGTGCCACCAGCAGCCGCGGCGCTACCGGGAACACTGAAGCTTTCTTT,CATSSRGATGNTEAFF,TRBV15,-,-,TRBJ1-1
TGTGCCAGCAGTTTGGGGAGGTCGGCAGATACGCAGTATTTT,CASSLGRSADTQYF,TRBV12-3/TRBV12-4,-,-,TRBJ2-3
TGTGCCAGCAGCCCTGGGGGCGAGCAGTACTTC,CASSPGGEQYF,TRBV12-3/TRBV12-4,-,many,TRBJ2-7
TGCGCCAGCAGCCCAGCCTCACAGGGTCTGGGAAACACCATATATTTT,CASSPASQGLGNTIYF,TRBV4-1,-,few,TRBJ1-3
TGTGCCAGCAGTTTGTCCGGGACAGACAATGAAAAACTGTTTTTT,CASSLSGTDNEKLFF,TRBV12-3/TRBV12-4,TRBD1,many,TRBJ1-4
TGTGCCAGCTCACAAATCCTGGCCTCGACAAGGAGTGGTCGCGAGCAGTACTTC,CASSQILASTRSGREQYF,TRBV18,-,few,TRBJ2-7
TGCAGCGTTGATAGGGACAGGGGATTCAACACTGAAGCTTTCTTT,CSVDRDRGFNTEAFF,TRBV29-1,TRBD1,few,TRBJ1-1
TGTGCCAGCGGACAGGGGGGGACAGATACGCAGTATTTT,CASGQGGTDTQYF,TRBV5-6,TRBD1,-,TRBJ2-3
TGTGCCAGCAGTTACGATGAGGACACTGAAGCTTTCTTT,CASSYDEDTEAFF,TRBV6-2/TRBV6-3,-,-,TRBJ1-1
TGTGCCAGCAGCGCGCGGAACCCATTAGCTTTCTTT,CASSARNPLAFF,TRBV11-2,-,-,TRBJ1-1
TGTGCCAGCAGTCGGGCGTATTATAGGAACTATGGCTACACCTTC,CASSRAYYRNYGYTF,TRBV27,-,few,TRBJ1-2
TGTGCCAGCAGCTTTATGCTCAAGAACACCGGGGAGCTGTTTTTT,CASSFMLKNTGELFF,TRBV7-8,-,few,TRBJ2-2
TGTGCCAGCAGCCAAGAGAGGACAGGCGATTTCGGTGGCTACACCTTC,CASSQERTGDFGGYTF,TRBV3-1,TRBD1,-,TRBJ1-2
TGCGCCAGCAGCTTCCACGGGAACACTGAAGCTTTCTTT,CASSFHGNTEAFF,TRBV5-1,-,-,TRBJ1-1
TGTGCCACCAGCAGAGATATCGGGCAGCCCCAGCATTTT,CATSRDIGQPQHF,TRBV15,-,few,TRBJ1-5
TGTGCCAGCAGCGGAACACTAGCGGGTAGAACCGGGGAGCTGTTTTTT,CASSGTLAGRTGELFF,TRBV9,TRBD2,few,TRBJ2-2
TGTGCCAGCAGAAGGACAGGGGGGACTGAAGTTTTCTTT,CASRRTGGTEVFF,TRBV2,TRBD1,few,TRBJ1-1
TGTGCCAGCAGTTTCCCGGGGGGCGGGGAAAAACTGTTTTTT,CASSFPGGGEKLFF,TRBV12-3/TRBV12-4,-,many,TRBJ1-4
TGTGCCAGCAGCGACGCCTTGGGAACTGAAGCTTTCTTT,CASSDALGTEAFF,TRBV6-4,-,-,TRBJ1-1
TGTGCCAGCAGTGCCACGACAGGGGTTGGTGAAGCTTTCTTT,CASSATTGVGEAFF,TRBV25-1,TRBD1,-,TRBJ1-1
TGTGCCTGGAGTGTGGGGGGCAATGGGGTAGCTTTCTTT,CAWSVGGNGVAFF,TRBV30,-,few,TRBJ1-1
TGTGCCAGCAGCTTGAATCCTGGGGGCACTGAAGCTTTCTTT,CASSLNPGGTEAFF,TRBV5-6,-,few,TRBJ1-1
TGTGCCAGCAGACCCCGGGACAGGGTTTTTGGCTACACCTTC,CASRPRDRVFGYTF,TRBV6-1,TRBD1,-,TRBJ1-2
TGTGCCAGCAGGACGAGGTTTGGAGAGACCCAGTACTTC,CASRTRFGETQYF,TRBV7-8,-,few,TRBJ2-5
TGTGCCAGCAGTTACTCGGGTAGGATGATCGGGGGCCGAGAGAACACTGAAGCTTTCTTT,CASSYSGRMIGGRENTEAFF,TRBV6-2/TRBV6-3,-,few,TRBJ1-1
TGTGCCAGCAGTTTATTTCACGGCACAGATACGCAGTATTTT,CASSLFHGTDTQYF,TRBV12-3/TRBV12-4,-,-,TRBJ2-3
TGTGCCAGCAGCCCTAGACCCGTTAACTATGGCTACACCTTC,CASSPRPVNYGYTF,TRBV12-3/TRBV12-4,-,-,TRBJ1-2
TGCAGTGCTAGAGTACTAGCGGGAGGTCTCAGCTCCTACAATGAGCAGTTCTTC,CSARVLAGGLSSYNEQFF,TRBV20-1,TRBD2,few,TRBJ2-1